These 27 T cell receptor beta chains came from one sample sequenced in a study of blood T cell repertoires in COVID-19. TCRdb's table, derived via immunoSEQ multiplex PCR, lists solely in-frame clones and lacks some. The sample holds 300,000 to 400,000 clones, 89% seen once. Sequenced input: PBMCs or T cells enriched from blood (not recorded which). Receptors originate from a man between 60 and 75 years old who had recovered from COVID-19.

The chain joins TRBV30 to TRBJ1-2, with no clear D. V was cut by 7 bases and J by 4 bases, with 10 bases left in between. CDR1 and CDR2 (germline): GTSNPN, SVGIG (reference sequence). This CDR3 spans 11 amino acids. CDR3 sequence (DNA): TGTGCCTCCCAGGTAGTCTATGGCTACACCTTC. Translation: CASQVVYGYTF. Drawing the rest from reference TRBV30 and TRBJ1-2, the complete variable domain is SQTIHQWPATLVQPVGSPLSLECTVEGTSNPNLYWYRQAAGRGLQLLFYSVGIGQISSEVPQNLSASRPQDRQFILSSKKLLLSDSGFYLCASQVVYGYTFGSGTRLTVV.

The chain combines TRBV23-1 with TRBJ2-1, with 10 bases aligning to TRBD1. TRBV23-1 is filed as an ORF, its function uncertain. The length of the CDR3 is 14 residues. V lost 6 bases to trimming and J lost 4 bases; unmatched junction nucleotides: 3. The CDR3 sequence: CASREDRGYNEQFF. DNA for the CDR3: TGCGCCAGCAGAGAGGACAGGGGGTACAATGAGCAGTTCTTC.

This chain connects TRBV10-3 to TRBJ1-5; D remains ambiguous. Germline V CDR1 and CDR2: ENHRY, SYGVKD. V was cut by 2 bases and J by 1 base, with 9 bases left in between. The CDR3 length is 15 residues. The CDR3 DNA reads TGTGCCATCAGTGAGCAGGCCCTAAGCAATCAGCCCCAGCATTTT. Translated: CAISEQALSNQPQHF.

The chain recombines TRBV28 with TRBJ2-1; TRBD1 might be the D (6 bases). In germline, CDR1 is MDHEN, CDR2 SYDVKM. V was clipped by 2 bases and J by 0 bases, with 11 bases between them. This CDR3 spans 16 amino acids. The CDR3 DNA sequence: TGTGCCAGCAGTTTAGGACAGATTAGCTCCTACAATGAGCAGTTCTTC. This gives the protein CASSLGQISSYNEQFF.

This clone has only one observation. This chain joins TRBV5-1 and TRBJ2-7; the D is unclear. This CDR3 has 13 residues. Germline CDR1 is SGHRS and CDR2 is YFSETQ. V lost 0 bases, J lost 2 bases, and 6 bases lay in between. CDR3 protein: CASSLGPPYEQYF. CDR3 nucleotides: TGCGCCAGCAGCTTGGGGCCGCCCTACGAGCAGTACTTC.

The genes are TRBV29-1 and TRBJ2-1; a possible D gene is TRBD2 (5 bases). V was clipped by 7 bases and J by 2 bases, with 9 bases between them. The germline gives CDR1 SQVTM, CDR2 ANQGSEA. This CDR3 is 12 amino acids long. The CDR3 DNA reads as TGCAGCGGAAGCGGTCCCTACAATGAGCAGTTCTTC. This translates into CSGSGPYNEQFF.

CDR3 sequence (DNA): TGTGCCAGCAGTTTAATGGTCAGGGGCACTGAAGCTTTCTTT. This gives the protein CASSLMVRGTEAFF. The chain carries TRBV28 and TRBJ1-1, with D perhaps TRBD1 (6 bases). The CDR3 has 14 amino acids. The V gene's germline CDR1 is MDHEN and CDR2 SYDVKM. Trimming removed 2 bases at V and 4 bases at J, with 11 bases between.

This rearrangement joins TRBV3-1 (or the pseudogene TRBV3-2) to TRBJ1-4, with 8 bases matching TRBD1. Germline V CDR1 and CDR2: LGHDT, YNNKEL (reference sequence). With V trimmed by 1 base and J by 6 bases, 4 bases remained unmatched. The CDR3 is made up of 15 amino acids. The CDR3 reads CASSQAETGDEKLFF. CDR3 coding DNA: TGTGCCAGCAGCCAAGCGGAGACAGGGGATGAAAAACTGTTTTTT.

The chain couples TRBV5-4 to TRBJ2-7, with TRBD2 identical over 7 bases. V was pared by 4 bases and J by 0 bases, with 13 bases of the junction left unmatched. From germline, CDR1 is SGHNT and CDR2 YYREEE (reference sequence). This CDR3 region has 17 residues. The CDR3 DNA reads TGTGCCAGCAGCAAACGGCCCTCTGGCGGGAGCTCCTACGAGCAGTACTTC. Translation: CASSKRPSGGSSYEQYF.

V and J are TRBV30 and TRBJ2-5; 10 positions match TRBD2. This CDR3 is 18 amino acids long. V lost 0 bases to trimming and J lost 2 bases; unmatched junction nucleotides: 12. Looked up from germline, CDR1 is GTSNPN and CDR2 is SVGIG (reference sequence). The CDR3 bases are TGTGCCTGGAGTGTAATGGGCCCAGCGGGAGGGTTACAAGAGACCCAGTACTTC. This translates into CAWSVMGPAGGLQETQYF.

The rearrangement uses TRBV9 and TRBJ1-3; D gene unclear. CDR3 size: 14 residues. Trimming shortened V by 0 bases and J by 0 bases, and 4 bases separated the two germline ends. The germline CDR1 and CDR2 sequences are SGDLS and YYNGEE. CDR3 amino acids: CASSVAVSGNTIYF. CDR3 sequence (DNA): TGTGCCAGCAGCGTAGCGGTCTCTGGAAACACCATATATTTT. Full variable domain (outside the CDR3, taken from reference TRBV9 and TRBJ1-3): DSGVTQTPKHLITATGQRVTLRCSPRSGDLSVYWYQQSLDQGLQFLIQYYNGEERAKGNILERFSAQQFPDLHSELNLSSLELGDSALYFCASSVAVSGNTIYFGEGSWLTVV.

The rearrangement uses TRBV24-1 and TRBJ2-5; the match to TRBD2 covers 13 bases. This CDR3 has 17 residues. V trimming: 4 bases; J trimming: 7 bases; junction bases outside the gene matches: 11. Germline CDR1 and CDR2: KGHDR and SFDVKD. This CDR3 is CATSEPLAGGPSGTQYF. In DNA form, the CDR3 reads TGTGCCACCAGTGAGCCACTAGCGGGAGGGCCCTCCGGGACCCAGTACTTC.

The V gene is TRBV6-6, the J gene TRBJ1-4; TRBD1 is a possible D gene (5 bases). This CDR3 has 14 amino acids. Germline loops: CDR1 MNHNY, CDR2 SVGAGI (reference sequence). The V and J ends lost 5 bases and 3 bases respectively, with 10 bases between them. This chain's CDR3 is CASSPSGPNEKLFF. CDR3 sequence (DNA): TGTGCCAGCAGTCCCTCAGGGCCTAATGAAAAACTGTTTTTT.

The chain recombines TRBV21-1 with TRBJ2-3; TRBD2, the D gene given by the table, was not confirmed from the DNA. TRBV21-1 is reported as a pseudogene. This CDR3 comprises 15 residues. The CDR3 loop reads CASSKGGGRADTQYF. DNA for the CDR3: TGTGCCAGCAGCAAAGGGGGCGGGAGAGCAGATACGCAGTATTTT.

Turning to this clone: The sample contains more than one DNA sequence encoding this CDR3. The J gene is TRBJ1-5, the V gene TRBV6-5; 9 nucleotides match TRBD1. J lost 4 bases, V lost 0 bases, and 1 base had no gene match. Per germline, CDR1 MNHEY and CDR2 SVGAGI. This CDR3 is 15 amino acids long. CDR3: CASSYSGQGNQPQHF. DNA of the CDR3: TGTGCCAGCAGTTACTCGGGACAGGGTAATCAGCCCCAGCATTTT.

About this clone: The sample contains more than one DNA sequence encoding this CDR3. The rearrangement joins TRBV18 to TRBJ1-6; 9 bases agree with TRBD1. V lost 4 bases and J lost 10; bases outside the gene matches: 5. The CDR3 sequence is 14 residues long. CDR1 is KGHSH, CDR2 LQKENI, per germline. CDR3: CASSRDRENSPLHF. In nucleotides, the CDR3 is TGTGCCAGCTCACGGGACAGGGAAAACTCACCCCTCCACTTT.

The rearrangement uses TRBV5-4 and TRBJ2-5; TRBD2 aligns across 12 bases. The junction had 5 bases not matched to a gene; V was cut back by 4 bases and J by 1 base. Germline-derived CDR1 and CDR2 are SGHNT and YYREEE (reference sequence). The CDR3 extends over 16 amino acids. This CDR3 reads CASSVGLAGLQETQYF. The CDR3, as DNA: TGTGCCAGCAGCGTGGGACTAGCGGGCCTCCAAGAGACCCAGTACTTC.

V and J are TRBV5-3 and TRBJ2-1, with 12 nucleotides matching TRBD2. TRBV5-3 is an ORF; its function is uncertain. V was pared by 5 bases and J by 0 bases, with 15 bases of the junction left unmatched. The CDR3 spans 20 residues. The CDR3 DNA sequence: TGTGCCAGAAGAAAAATAGCAGGACTAGCGGGACATGGCTCCTACAATGAGCAGTTCTTC. Residues: CARRKIAGLAGHGSYNEQFF.

This chain links TRBV2 with TRBJ1-6, with 7 nucleotides matching TRBD1. Germline assignment: CDR1 SNHLY and CDR2 FYNNEI. Germline trimming cut 3 bases from V and 7 bases from J; bases unmatched to any gene: 6. The CDR3 runs 15 residues. The CDR3 protein is CASSDVTGANSPLHF. CDR3 bases: TGTGCCAGCAGTGATGTTACAGGGGCGAATTCACCCCTCCACTTT. The variable domain in full, completed from reference TRBV2 and TRBJ1-6, reads EPEVTQTPSHQVTQMGQEVILRCVPISNHLYFYWYRQILGQKVEFLVSFYNNEISEKSEIFDDQFSVERPDGSNFTLKIRSTKLEDSAMYFCASSDVTGANSPLHFGNGTRLTVT.

This chain links TRBV9 with TRBJ1-3, with no clear D. The CDR3 extends over 14 amino acids. Trimming stripped 6 bases from V and 3 bases from J, with 13 bases between. The germline V gene encodes CDR1 SGDLS and CDR2 YYNGEE. The CDR3 region is CASMRRADGNTIYF. In DNA, the CDR3 is TGTGCCAGCATGAGGAGGGCCGATGGAAACACCATATATTTT.

The V and J genes are TRBV28 and TRBJ1-5; 10 bases line up with TRBD1. The CDR3 runs 16 residues. Trimming at V came to 7 bases and at J to 4 bases, leaving 10 bases not matched to a gene. Germline CDR1 reads MDHEN; CDR2 reads SYDVKM. The CDR3 nucleotides are TGTGCCAGCACCTCCGGAGGACAGGGGGATAATCAGCCCCAGCATTTT. The encoded protein is CASTSGGQGDNQPQHF. The full variable domain, with the rest looked up from reference TRBV28 and TRBJ1-5, is DVKVTQSSRYLVKRTGEKVFLECVQDMDHENMFWYRQDPGLGLRLIYFSYDVKMKEKGDIPEGYSVSREKKERFSLILESASTNQTSMYLCASTSGGQGDNQPQHFGDGTRLSIL.

CDR3 bases: TGTGCCAGTCTCAACTCGGGGGATCTGCGCCATGAGCAGTTCTTC. Translated: CASLNSGDLRHEQFF. The chain employs TRBV19 and TRBJ2-1; a possible D gene is TRBD2 (6 bases). This CDR3 contains 15 residues. Germline CDR1 LNHDA, CDR2 SQIVND (reference sequence). The V and J ends lost 8 bases and 8 bases respectively, with 22 bases between them.

The chain combines TRBV11-2 with TRBJ2-5; D is ambiguous. Per the germline V gene, CDR1 is SGHAT and CDR2 is FQNNGV. Trimming stripped 0 bases from V and 1 base from J, with 6 bases between. This CDR3 has 14 amino acids. In nucleotides, the CDR3 is TGTGCCAGCAGCTTAGACCCGGGCCAAGAGACCCAGTACTTC. This gives the protein CASSLDPGQETQYF. The full variable domain, rest sourced from reference TRBV11-2 and TRBJ2-5, is EAGVAQSPRYKIIEKRQSVAFWCNPISGHATLYWYQQILGQGPKLLIQFQNNGVVDDSQLPKDRFSAERLKGVDSTLKIQPAKLEDSAVYLCASSLDPGQETQYFGPGTRLLVL.

V gene TRBV7-9 combines with J gene TRBJ2-7, with D maybe TRBD2 (6 bases). The CDR3 covers 17 residues. Deletions cut 5 bases from V and 0 bases from J, with 20 bases between. Germline assignment: CDR1 SEHNR and CDR2 FQNEAQ (reference sequence). CDR3 coding DNA: TGTGCCAGCAGCCCAATCGGGGCGGGATACTCCTCCTACGAGCAGTACTTC. Amino acids: CASSPIGAGYSSYEQYF.

V is TRBV14 and J is TRBJ2-5; D unresolved. Per the germline V gene, CDR1 is SGHDN and CDR2 is FVKESK. CDR3 length equals 15 residues. V was pared by 0 bases and J by 4 bases, with 12 bases between. The CDR3: CASSQDHFGRETQYF. The CDR3, as DNA: TGTGCCAGCAGCCAAGATCATTTTGGGCGAGAGACCCAGTACTTC. The variable domain in full, with the rest retrieved from reference TRBV14 and TRBJ2-5, is EAGVTQFPSHSVIEKGQTVTLRCDPISGHDNLYWYRRVMGKEIKFLLHFVKESKQDESGMPNNRFLAERTGGTYSTLKVQPAELEDSGVYFCASSQDHFGRETQYFGPGTRLLVL.

This chain connects TRBV9 to TRBJ2-3, with TRBD2 identical over 8 bases. There are 16 residues in the CDR3. The germline CDR1 and CDR2 sequences are SGDLS and YYNGEE. The ends lost 2 bases at V and 0 bases at J; junction bases unmatched: 5. CDR3 in DNA: TGTGCCAGCAGCGTGGGGAGCGGGAGAAGCACAGATACGCAGTATTTT. Its protein is CASSVGSGRSTDTQYF.

V usage is TRBV14 and J usage is TRBJ2-7; 8 bases are a match to TRBD2. The germline V gene encodes CDR1 SGHDN and CDR2 FVKESK. The CDR3 loop spans 16 amino acids. With 1 base clipped from V and 4 bases from J, the junction kept 9 bases outside the gene matches. CDR3 DNA: TGTGCCAGCAGCCAAGGGCTAGCGGGTTTCCTTTACGAGCAGTACTTC. Translated: CASSQGLAGFLYEQYF.